Following are 25 T cell receptor beta chains from one sample sequenced in a study of Graves' ophthalmopathy and Graves' hyperthyroidism. Using RNA transcripts, the TCR beta CDR3 regions were amplified. RT-PCR with HTBI primers came first, then second-round multiplex PCR. TCRdb called the multiplex PCR reads again in MiXCR, with one record for every CDR3 protein. The sample lists over 500,000 distinct CDR3 sequences; roughly 20% were seen once. Sequencing was done on a sample of peripheral blood. Receptor source: a woman under 30 with stable Graves' hyperthyroidism. Some clones in this sample may be carry-over from other donors' samples.

This clonotype has a count of ten or more. The chain is built from TRBV6-6 and TRBJ2-7; 8 bases are shared with TRBD1. This CDR3 is built from 17 residues. Germline CDR1 and CDR2: MNHNY and SVGAGI (reference sequence). With V trimmed by 4 bases and J by 4 bases, 15 bases remained unmatched. The CDR3 loop is CASSSYLPGTGKYEQYF. CDR3 sequence (DNA): TGTGCCAGCAGTTCTTACTTACCTGGGACAGGAAAATACGAGCAGTACTTC.

In this sample, this clonotype turned up a few times. The J gene is TRBJ1-6, the V gene TRBV20-1; 7 bases are a match to TRBD1. The CDR3 length is 14 residues. The germline CDR1 and CDR2 sequences are DFQATT and SNEGSKA (reference sequence). The V gene end was trimmed by 5 bases and the J gene end by 5 bases; junction bases not matched to a gene: 6. DNA of the CDR3: TGCAGTGCTGGTCCTGGGACAGATAATTCACCCCTCCACTTT. It yields the protein CSAGPGTDNSPLHF.

This clonotype has a count of ten or more. The chain joins TRBV6-1 to TRBJ2-7; tentatively, D is TRBD1 (5 bases). CDR3 size: 14 residues. Trimming pared 9 bases from V and 1 base from J, leaving 16 bases between. The germline CDR1 and CDR2 sequences are MNHNS and SASEGT. In DNA, the CDR3 is TGTGCCAGTTCCAGGGCGACAAATTCCTACGAGCAGTACTTC. This gives the protein CASSRATNSYEQYF.

The rearrangement joins TRBV9 to TRBJ2-7; 8 nucleotides agree with TRBD1. Trimming at V came to 0 bases and at J to 3 bases, leaving 5 bases not matched to a gene. The CDR3 spans 15 residues. Germline V lookup: CDR1 SGDLS, CDR2 YYNGEE. CDR3 residues: CASSVGGTGIYEQYF. The CDR3 nucleotides are TGTGCCAGCAGCGTAGGGGGGACAGGTATCTACGAGCAGTACTTC.

This chain connects TRBV19 to TRBJ1-5; TRBD1 matches at 10 bases. This CDR3 contains 18 residues. The ends lost 4 bases at V and 0 bases at J; junction bases unmatched: 9. Germline CDR1 reads LNHDA; CDR2 reads SQIVND (reference sequence). The CDR3: CASSNDRDRGNSNQPQHF. The CDR3 DNA sequence: TGTGCCAGTAGTAATGATCGGGACAGGGGCAATAGCAATCAGCCCCAGCATTTT.

V is TRBV2 and J is TRBJ2-5, with 8 bases matching TRBD2. Germline V gene lookup returns CDR1 SNHLY and CDR2 FYNNEI. V shed 7 bases and J 3 bases; nucleotides not matched to a gene: 10. This CDR3 is built from 15 residues. CDR3 residues: CASKVLAGIKETQYF. The CDR3 DNA reads as TGTGCCAGCAAGGTGTTAGCGGGGATAAAAGAGACCCAGTACTTC.

The sample holds many counts of this clonotype. The V call is TRBV5-1, the J call TRBJ1-2, with D possibly being TRBD1 (5 bases). CDR1 and CDR2 (germline): SGHRS, YFSETQ. The CDR3 is 14 residues long. The V and J ends lost 1 base and 7 bases respectively, with 14 bases between them. The CDR3 reads CASSLTNPGIGYTF. The CDR3 nucleotides read TGCGCCAGCAGCTTGACGAATCCAGGGATTGGCTACACCTTC.

This clonotype was found many times. V is TRBV10-3 and J is TRBJ2-7, with 8 bases matching TRBD2. After removal of 8 bases from V and 4 bases from J, the junction contained 13 bases not matched to a gene. The CDR3 length is 15 residues. Germline CDR1 reads ENHRY; CDR2 reads SYGVKD. The CDR3 spells CAIQNPAGGRYEQYF. CDR3 nucleotides: TGTGCCATCCAGAACCCGGCGGGGGGCCGGTACGAGCAGTACTTC.

This clonotype was recorded at least ten times. This chain's CDR3 is CASSMSGQLSNQPQHF. CDR3 nucleotide sequence: TGTGCCAGTAGTATGTCCGGACAGCTGAGCAATCAGCCCCAGCATTTT. The genes are TRBV19 and TRBJ1-5; D is possibly TRBD1 (6 bases). Germline V lookup: CDR1 LNHDA, CDR2 SQIVND (reference sequence). Trimming pared 3 bases from V and 1 base from J, leaving 13 bases between. The CDR3 is 16 amino acids.

The chain has TRBV25-1 and TRBJ1-2; 10 bases map to TRBD1. The CDR3 is made up of 15 amino acids. The V and J ends lost 2 bases and 8 bases, in that order; junction bases with no gene match: 8. Germline V CDR1 and CDR2: MGHDK, SYGVNS. CDR3 DNA sequence: TGTGCCAGCAGTGAACTCGGGACAGGGGAACGGGGCTACACCTTC. It codes for CASSELGTGERGYTF.

This clonotype was seen repeatedly, ten times or more. One end of the junction varies from germline; a read error may be responsible. This chain links TRBV28 with TRBJ2-7; D may be TRBD1 (6 bases). This CDR3 has 15 amino acids. The germline CDR1 and CDR2 sequences are MDHEN and SYDVKM. The CDR3 DNA reads TGTGCCAGCAGCCGAGGGCAGGGGAACGCCTACGGGCAGTACTTC. Its protein is CASSRGQGNAYGQYF.

This chain joins TRBV6-5 and TRBJ1-2; D might be TRBD1 (5 bases). The CDR3 consists of 15 residues. V dropped 3 bases and J dropped 3 bases, with 14 bases sitting between them. Germline V CDR1 and CDR2: MNHEY, SVGAGI. In nucleotides, the CDR3 is TGTGCCAGCAGTTATTCGGCAGGGCTCGACTATGGCTACACCTTC. Translation: CASSYSAGLDYGYTF.

This clonotype has a count of ten or more. V is TRBV2 and J is TRBJ2-6, with D perhaps matching TRBD2 (5 bases). The germline V and J ends were trimmed by 4 bases and 2 bases, with 15 bases remaining between them. Per germline, CDR1 SNHLY and CDR2 FYNNEI. The CDR3 totals 17 residues. The CDR3 DNA reads TGTGCCAGCAGTGGAGGCCACGGGAACCCTGGGGCCAACGTCCTGACTTTC. As protein: CASSGGHGNPGANVLTF.

J is TRBJ2-2 and V is TRBV12-3 or TRBV12-4, with D perhaps matching TRBD1 (6 bases). With 2 bases removed from V and 4 bases from J, the gap between germline ends came to 8 bases. This CDR3 comprises 14 residues. As DNA, the CDR3 is TGTGCCAGCAGTTTATTCAGGGGCACCGGGGAGCTGTTTTTT. Protein: CASSLFRGTGELFF.

This clonotype was seen many times. The chain employs TRBV28 and TRBJ2-5; D gene uncertain. V was cut by 3 bases and J by 1 base, with 9 bases left in between. The CDR3 runs 14 residues. The germline CDR1 and CDR2 sequences are MDHEN and SYDVKM. In DNA, the CDR3 is TGTGCCAGCAGTTTCCACAATAGCCAAGAGACCCAGTACTTC. This translates into CASSFHNSQETQYF.

This clonotype has only a few counts. The chain carries TRBV10-1 and TRBJ2-2, with 7 positions matching TRBD1. The germline V gene has CDR1 WNHNN and CDR2 SYGVQD (reference sequence). The V and J ends lost 5 bases and 7 bases, in that order; junction bases with no gene match: 7. CDR3 length equals 14 residues. CDR3 sequence: CASSPRGLSGELFF. CDR3 DNA: TGCGCCAGCAGTCCCAGGGGGTTGAGCGGGGAGCTGTTTTTT.

This clonotype appeared many times. The rearrangement uses TRBV7-2 and TRBJ1-2; 10 nucleotides agree with TRBD1. The CDR3 extends over 15 amino acids. Trimming cost V 5 bases and J 6 bases; bases outside gene matches: 9. From germline, CDR1 is SGHTA and CDR2 FQGNSA. The DNA of the CDR3 is TGTGCCAGCAGCCAGACAGGGGGCGAAGTGAATGGCTACACCTTC. Encoded protein: CASSQTGGEVNGYTF.

There are many counts of this clonotype. V gene TRBV27 combines with J gene TRBJ1-6; weak D call: TRBD1 (5 bases). Between the trimmed V and J ends, which lost 4 bases and 8 bases, there was a span of 15 bases. The CDR3 has 15 amino acids. CDR1 and CDR2 from the germline V gene are MNHEY and SMNVEV (reference sequence). In nucleotides, the CDR3 is TGTGCCAGCAGTTCGATAAGGGGTTCGGATTCACCCCTCCACTTT. This sequence encodes CASSSIRGSDSPLHF.

This clonotype was detected a few times. The chain recombines TRBV5-6 with TRBJ1-1; D gene unclear. CDR3 length equals 17 residues. Per germline, CDR1 SGHDT and CDR2 YYEEEE. V dropped 1 base and J dropped 3 bases, with 19 bases sitting between them. The CDR3 reads CASSLRGFNTIDTEAFF. In DNA, the CDR3 is TGTGCCAGCAGCTTGCGAGGGTTCAATACGATAGACACTGAAGCTTTCTTT.

This rearrangement joins TRBV12-3 or TRBV12-4 to TRBJ1-1; TRBD1 aligns across 8 bases. The CDR3 is made up of 12 amino acids. The junction had 5 bases not matched to a gene; V was cut back by 3 bases and J by 11 bases. This CDR3 reads CASSFWRDRAFF. The CDR3 nucleotides read TGTGCCAGCAGTTTTTGGAGGGACAGGGCTTTCTTT.

This clonotype was recorded many times. The CDR3 reads CASSLLAGGTSQYF. The CDR3 region has the DNA TGTGCCAGCAGTTTACTAGCGGGGGGTACCTCACAGTACTTC. The rearrangement joins TRBV12-3 or TRBV12-4 to TRBJ2-5; 11 nucleotides agree with TRBD2. Losses at the gene ends were 2 bases for V and 11 bases for J; bases not matched to a gene: 7. This CDR3 is built from 14 residues.

This clonotype was counted ten times or more. The chain uses TRBV7-3 and TRBJ1-1; 11 nucleotides agree with TRBD1. This CDR3 has 19 residues. CDR1 and CDR2 from the germline V gene are SGHTA and FQGTGA. After removal of 7 bases from V and 7 bases from J, the junction contained 23 bases not matched to a gene. This CDR3 reads CASTRTSSFWDRGSREAFF. The CDR3 DNA follows: TGTGCCAGCACCCGAACGAGCAGCTTCTGGGACAGGGGGTCTCGTGAAGCTTTCTTT.

The chain carries TRBV20-1 and TRBJ1-2; 9 bases align to TRBD1. V shed 5 bases, J shed 7 bases, and the junction held 11 bases outside the gene matches. This CDR3 is built from 14 residues. Germline CDR1 is DFQATT and CDR2 is SNEGSKA (reference sequence). CDR3 region: CSAVRDRVATGYTF. CDR3 sequence (DNA): TGCAGTGCTGTCCGGGACAGGGTTGCGACTGGCTACACCTTC.

The J gene is TRBJ2-7, the V gene TRBV6-1; D is undetermined. Germline V gene data show CDR1 as MNHNS and CDR2 as SASEGT. The CDR3 has 14 amino acids. Deletions cut 4 bases from V and 2 bases from J, with 12 bases between. DNA of the CDR3: TGTGCCAGCAGTGTGAGAAAGGGCGCCTACGAGCAGTACTTC. The encoded protein is CASSVRKGAYEQYF.

This chain joins TRBV6-4 and TRBJ1-6, with D uncertain. Trimming stripped 0 bases from V and 9 bases from J, with 12 bases between. The CDR3 runs 15 residues. Germline CDR1 MRHNA, CDR2 SNTAGT. In DNA, the CDR3 is TGTGCCAGCAGTGACTCTGGCAGGCCAAGTTCACCCCTCCACTTT. Residues: CASSDSGRPSSPLHF.